This T cell receptor beta chain was recorded in a study of OX40 agonist ivuxolimab in advanced cancers. Autoimmune disease history or systemic immunosuppression meant exclusion. Findings and limits, study-wide: Researchers did not establish what antigens the expanded peripheral T cells target.

Trimming took 5 bases from V and 1 from J, leaving 14 bases between them. CDR3 length: 15 amino acids. Germline CDR1 MNHEY, CDR2 SVGAGI. Details on this clone: Its cognate antigen is unknown.

Profiling relied on immunoSEQ multiplex PCR, and the TCRdb table lists in-frame clones only, not all of them. The sample carries 63,000 or so clones, 65% to 85% recorded once. The receptor was isolated from an adult with an advanced solid tumor such as melanoma, head and neck, liver or kidney cancer. The sample was CD4+ or CD8+ T cells sorted from blood, taken in a trial of the OX40 agonist ivuxolimab. The rearrangement links TRBV6-5 to TRBJ1-2; possibly TRBD1 for D (6 bases). CDR3 region: CASSSAGADNYGYTF. In DNA form, the CDR3 reads TGTGCCAGCAGTAGCGCAGGGGCGGATAACTATGGCTACACCTTC.